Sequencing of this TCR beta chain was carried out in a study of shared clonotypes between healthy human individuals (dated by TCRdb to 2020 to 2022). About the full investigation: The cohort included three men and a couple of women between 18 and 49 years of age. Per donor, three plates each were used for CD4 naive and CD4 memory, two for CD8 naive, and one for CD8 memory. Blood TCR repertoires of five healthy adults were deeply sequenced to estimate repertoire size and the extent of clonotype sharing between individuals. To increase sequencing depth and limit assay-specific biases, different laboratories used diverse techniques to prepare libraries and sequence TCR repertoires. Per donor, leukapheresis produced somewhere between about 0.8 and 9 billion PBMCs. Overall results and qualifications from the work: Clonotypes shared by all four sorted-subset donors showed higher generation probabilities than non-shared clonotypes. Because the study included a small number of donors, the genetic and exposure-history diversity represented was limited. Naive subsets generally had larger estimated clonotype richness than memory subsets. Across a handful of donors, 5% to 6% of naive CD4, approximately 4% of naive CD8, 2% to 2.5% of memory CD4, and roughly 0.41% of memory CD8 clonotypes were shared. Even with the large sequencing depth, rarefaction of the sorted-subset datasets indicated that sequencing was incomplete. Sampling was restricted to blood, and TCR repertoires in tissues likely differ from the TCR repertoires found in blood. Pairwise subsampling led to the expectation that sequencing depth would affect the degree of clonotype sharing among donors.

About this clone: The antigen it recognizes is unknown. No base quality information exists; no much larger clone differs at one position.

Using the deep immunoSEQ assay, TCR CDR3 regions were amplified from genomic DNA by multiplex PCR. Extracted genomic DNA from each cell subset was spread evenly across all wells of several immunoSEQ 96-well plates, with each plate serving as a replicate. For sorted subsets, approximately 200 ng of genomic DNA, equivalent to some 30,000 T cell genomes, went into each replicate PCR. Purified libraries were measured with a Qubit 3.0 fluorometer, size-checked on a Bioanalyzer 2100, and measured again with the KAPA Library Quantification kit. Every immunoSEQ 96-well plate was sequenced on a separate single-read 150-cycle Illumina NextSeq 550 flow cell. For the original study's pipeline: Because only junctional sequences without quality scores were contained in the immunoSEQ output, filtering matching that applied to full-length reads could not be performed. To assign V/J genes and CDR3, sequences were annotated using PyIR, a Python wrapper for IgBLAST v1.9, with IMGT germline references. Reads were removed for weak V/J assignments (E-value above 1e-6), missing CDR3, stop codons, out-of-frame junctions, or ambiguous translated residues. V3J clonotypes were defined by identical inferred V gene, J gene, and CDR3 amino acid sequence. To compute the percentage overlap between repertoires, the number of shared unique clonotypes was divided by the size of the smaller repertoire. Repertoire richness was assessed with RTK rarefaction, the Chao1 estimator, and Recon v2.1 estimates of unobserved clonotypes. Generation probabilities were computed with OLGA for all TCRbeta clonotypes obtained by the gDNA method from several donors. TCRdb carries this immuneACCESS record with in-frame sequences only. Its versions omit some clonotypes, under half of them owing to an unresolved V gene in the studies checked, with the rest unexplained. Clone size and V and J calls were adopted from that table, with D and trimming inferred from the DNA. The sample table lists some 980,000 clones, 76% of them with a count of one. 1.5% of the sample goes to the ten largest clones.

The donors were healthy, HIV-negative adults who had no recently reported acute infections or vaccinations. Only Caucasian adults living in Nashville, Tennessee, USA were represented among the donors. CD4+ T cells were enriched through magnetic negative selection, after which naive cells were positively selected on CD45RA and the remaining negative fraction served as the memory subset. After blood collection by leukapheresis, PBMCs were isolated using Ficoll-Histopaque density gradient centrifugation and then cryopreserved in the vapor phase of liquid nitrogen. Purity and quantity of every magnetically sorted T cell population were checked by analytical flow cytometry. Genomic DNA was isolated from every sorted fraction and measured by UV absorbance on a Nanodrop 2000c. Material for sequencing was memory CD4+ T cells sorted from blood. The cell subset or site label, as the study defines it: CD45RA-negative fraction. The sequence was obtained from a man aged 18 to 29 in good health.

The bases read TGTGCCAGCGCCGGACGACCCATTTTGGAAGCTTTCTTT. Protein translation: CASAGRPILEAFF. The V gene is TRBV5-8 and the J gene is TRBJ1-1, with the D gene not confidently named. As encoded in the germline V gene, CDR1 is SGHTS while CDR2 is YDEGEE. Measured from the cysteine to the phenylalanine, the CDR3 is 13 residues long. The sequence is cut down to CDR3 DNA, 39 bases in frame from base 1. V lost 7 bases and J lost 8 bases; the stretch between them is 18 bases long.